The 32 T cell receptor beta chains presented below share a single source sample, sequenced in a study of blood T cell repertoires in COVID-19. Here immunoSEQ multiplex PCR was the method, and the copy in TCRdb shows in-frame clones only, minus some. The sample has some 170,000 clones; 85% to 90% are singletons. The sample consisted of peripheral blood. The receptors derive from a woman in her sixties or seventies with acute or convalescent COVID-19.

The rearrangement uses TRBV7-3 and TRBJ2-1; TRBD2 might be the D (6 bases). CDR1 and CDR2 (germline): SGHTA, FQGTGA. The CDR3 covers 14 residues. V was clipped by 5 bases and J by 5 bases, with 13 bases between them. The CDR3 DNA is TGTGCCAGCAGCCCTCTTGGCGGGAACAATGAGCAGTTCTTC. Its translation: CASSPLGGNNEQFF.

The chain combines TRBV11-2 with TRBJ2-1, with 7 bases lining up with TRBD2. Germline lookup yields CDR1 SGHAT and CDR2 FQNNGV. With 5 bases clipped from V and 2 bases from J, the junction kept 9 bases outside the gene matches. The CDR3 has 16 residues. CDR3 residues: CASSKGSGGPYNEQFF. For the CDR3, the DNA is TGTGCCAGCAGCAAAGGTTCGGGAGGCCCCTACAATGAGCAGTTCTTC.

This chain links TRBV14 with TRBJ1-4; D perhaps matches TRBD1 (6 bases). CDR1 and CDR2 (germline): SGHDN, FVKESK. This CDR3 spans 14 amino acids. V gave up 8 bases and J gave up 5 bases, with 15 bases separating them. Written as DNA, the CDR3 is TGTGCCAGCTCCTGGGGGACACCGAATGAAAAACTGTTTTTT. Protein: CASSWGTPNEKLFF.

V usage is TRBV9 and J usage is TRBJ2-4, with D possibly TRBD1 on 6 matching bases. Trimming shortened V by 4 bases and J by 0 bases, and 11 bases separated the two germline ends. The germline V gene has CDR1 SGDLS and CDR2 YYNGEE. The CDR3 spans 15 residues. In DNA, the CDR3 is TGTGCCAGCAGCCCGATGACAGGAGCCAAAAACATTCAGTACTTC. Protein product: CASSPMTGAKNIQYF.

The gene calls are TRBV27 and TRBJ1-2, with D perhaps TRBD1 (5 bases). The V end was cut by 6 bases, the J end by 0 bases, with 14 bases between. Germline V gives CDR1 MNHEY, CDR2 SMNVEV (reference sequence). The CDR3 is 15 residues long. CDR3 nucleotides: TGTGCCAGCAGCCTCACCAGGGCCGCTAACTATGGCTACACCTTC. Amino acid sequence: CASSLTRAANYGYTF.

The CDR3, as DNA: TGTGCCAGCAGCGCGTCCCAGGCGAACACTGAAGCTTTCTTT. Encoded protein: CASSASQANTEAFF. This chain joins TRBV7-9 and TRBJ1-1; D unresolved. V shed 5 bases and J shed 1 base, with 11 bases lying between them. CDR1 is SEHNR and CDR2 is FQNEAQ in the germline V gene (reference sequence). CDR3 length equals 14 residues.

The V and J genes are TRBV7-9 and TRBJ1-1, with 7 positions matching TRBD1. This CDR3 contains 15 residues. Germline V gene lookup returns CDR1 SEHNR and CDR2 FQNEAQ (reference sequence). V was pared by 11 bases and J by 1 base, with 13 bases of the junction left unmatched. The CDR3 here is CAGRMWAGGNTEAFF. CDR3 DNA sequence: TGTGCCGGGAGGATGTGGGCAGGGGGGAACACTGAAGCTTTCTTT.

This sequence joins TRBV2 and TRBJ1-5, with D perhaps matching TRBD1 (5 bases). V shed 2 bases and J shed 6 bases, with 8 bases lying between them. CDR3 length: 13 residues. Germline V gene lookup returns CDR1 SNHLY and CDR2 FYNNEI. The CDR3 DNA sequence: TGTGCCAGCAGTGAATGGGGGGGTCAGCCCCAGCATTTT. Translating it yields CASSEWGGQPQHF.

Worth noting for this clone: The same CDR3 can be traced to other DNA sequences in this sample. CDR3: CAWGSSGNTIYF. The CDR3 nucleotides read TGTGCCTGGGGCAGCTCTGGAAACACCATATATTTT. The genes are TRBV30 and TRBJ1-3; D remains ambiguous. Germline V gives CDR1 GTSNPN, CDR2 SVGIG (reference sequence). V lost 5 bases, J lost 0 bases, and 5 bases lay in between. CDR3 length: 12 residues.

This sequence joins TRBV6-5 and TRBJ2-1; D gene unclear. Trimming cost V 9 bases and J 4 bases, with 13 bases left between them. Germline V CDR1 and CDR2: MNHEY, SVGAGI. The CDR3 has 13 amino acids. CDR3 in DNA: TGTGCCAGTAGAAGAGATCCTTACAATGAGCAGTTCTTC. Translating it yields CASRRDPYNEQFF.

In regard to this clone: One junction end disagrees with the germline gene, perhaps due to a read error. This chain links TRBV6-5 with TRBJ1-1, with 9 bases lining up with TRBD1. The CDR3 covers 15 residues. Germline V gene sequence: CDR1 MNHEY, CDR2 SVGAGI. CDR3 loop: CASMVNRGPNAEAFF. CDR3 in DNA: TGTGCCAGTATGGTCAACAGGGGGCCGAACGCTGAAGCTTTCTTT.

To note about this clone: In the same sample, other DNA sequences code for this CDR3. The rearrangement joins TRBV27 to TRBJ2-5; D is perhaps TRBD2 (6 bases). The CDR3 contains 13 residues. Trimming left V 3 bases short and J 3 bases short, with 8 bases between. The V gene's germline CDR1 is MNHEY and CDR2 SMNVEV (reference sequence). This chain's CDR3 is CASSFGGEETQYF. In DNA, the CDR3 is TGTGCCAGCAGTTTCGGAGGGGAAGAGACCCAGTACTTC.

The chain employs TRBV11-2 and TRBJ1-1, with TRBD1 matching over 7 bases. Germline CDR1 and CDR2: SGHAT and FQNNGV. V shed 7 bases, J shed 0 bases, and the junction held 11 bases outside the gene matches. This CDR3 comprises 16 residues. The CDR3 sequence is CASINPGQIMNTEAFF. The CDR3 region has the DNA TGTGCCAGCATCAATCCGGGACAGATCATGAACACTGAAGCTTTCTTT.

The genes are TRBV24-1 and TRBJ2-5, with a weak D call TRBD2 (6 bases). Between the trimmed V and J ends, which lost 5 bases and 7 bases, there was a span of 13 bases. Germline CDR1 reads KGHDR; CDR2 reads SFDVKD. This CDR3 region has 13 residues. The CDR3 is CATSVREAGTQYF. DNA of the CDR3: TGTGCCACCAGTGTCAGGGAGGCAGGGACCCAGTACTTC.

The chain recombines TRBV28 with TRBJ2-7; TRBD1 is a possible D gene (6 bases). V lost 6 bases and J lost 3, with 18 bases in between. This CDR3 is built from 15 residues. Germline-derived CDR1 and CDR2 are MDHEN and SYDVKM. Here the CDR3 DNA reads TGTGCCAGCAGCAAGGGACACCCATCAAGCTACGAGCAGTACTTC. Its protein product is CASSKGHPSSYEQYF.

The chain uses TRBV28 and TRBJ1-3; 9 nucleotides agree with TRBD1. CDR1 and CDR2 (germline): MDHEN, SYDVKM. The CDR3 covers 15 residues. The trim removed 4 bases at V and 6 bases at J, leaving 7 bases unmatched. In nucleotides, the CDR3 is TGTGCCAGCAGTTCACCGACAGGGGGGGCAAACACCATATATTTT. Translating gives CASSSPTGGANTIYF.

As for this clone: One junction end disagrees with the germline gene, perhaps due to a read error. This sequence joins TRBV6-5 and TRBJ2-1; TRBD1 is a possible D gene (5 bases). The CDR3 has 11 amino acids. The germline V gene has CDR1 MNHEY and CDR2 SVGAGI. The CDR3 sequence is CASQGYSEQFF. CDR3 nucleotides: TGTGCCAGCCAGGGTTACAGTGAGCAGTTCTTC.

The rearrangement joins TRBV6-5 to TRBJ2-5; 7 nucleotides align to TRBD1. Unmatched junction bases numbered 2, after V lost 10 bases and J lost 3 bases. Per germline, CDR1 MNHEY and CDR2 SVGAGI. The CDR3 runs to 11 residues. DNA of the CDR3: TGTGCCAACCAGGGGGAAGAGACCCAGTACTTC. Its translation is CANQGEETQYF.

V usage is TRBV10-3 and J usage is TRBJ2-1; D gene unclear. The CDR3 spans 12 residues. The V end lost 3 bases, the J end lost 5 bases, and 5 bases lay between the germline ends. Germline V gives CDR1 ENHRY, CDR2 SYGVKD. CDR3 nucleotide sequence: TGTGCCATCAGTGAACAGAACAATGAGCAGTTCTTC. It yields the protein CAISEQNNEQFF.

The chain joins TRBV18 to TRBJ2-2, with D possibly being TRBD2 (6 bases). In germline, CDR1 is KGHSH, CDR2 LQKENI. V lost 1 base, J lost 0 bases, and 15 bases lay in between. This CDR3 spans 18 amino acids. The CDR3 DNA is TGTGCCAGCTCACCACAGGTTCACGGCGGGGCGAACACCGGGGAGCTGTTTTTT. Protein: CASSPQVHGGANTGELFF.

V and J are TRBV5-1 and TRBJ2-2; 12 bases agree with TRBD2. Germline CDR1 SGHRS, CDR2 YFSETQ. The V gene end was trimmed by 4 bases and the J gene end by 6 bases; junction bases not matched to a gene: 10. This CDR3 has 17 amino acids. In DNA form, the CDR3 reads TGCGCCAGCAGCCCTTTATCCTCTAGCGGGAGGGCCGGGGAGCTGTTTTTT. Translation: CASSPLSSSGRAGELFF. Variable domain in full (rest from reference TRBV5-1 and TRBJ2-2): KAGVTQTPRYLIKTRGQQVTLSCSPISGHRSVSWYQQTPGQGLQFLFEYFSETQRNKGNFPGRFSGRQFSNSRSEMNVSTLELGDSALYLCASSPLSSSGRAGELFFGEGSRLTVL.

This clone was picked up one time. J is TRBJ1-2 and V is TRBV3-1 (or the pseudogene TRBV3-2); TRBD1 agrees at 8 bases. The germline V gene encodes CDR1 LGHDT and CDR2 YNNKEL (reference sequence). CDR3 length: 17 residues. With V trimmed by 4 bases and J by 4 bases, 14 bases remained unmatched. The CDR3 here is CASSLGAGGAGGYGYTF. The CDR3 DNA is TGTGCCAGCAGCCTTGGGGCAGGGGGCGCCGGGGGCTATGGCTACACCTTC.

The genes are TRBV5-4 and TRBJ1-1; possible D gene TRBD1, 5 bases. This CDR3 spans 14 amino acids. V was shortened by 0 bases and J by 5 bases, with 11 bases between the two germline ends. CDR1 and CDR2 (germline): SGHNT, YYREEE (reference sequence). CDR3 loop: CASSLAGGRTEAFF. The CDR3 DNA reads TGTGCCAGCAGCTTGGCCGGGGGTAGGACTGAAGCTTTCTTT.

The chain carries TRBV9 and TRBJ1-2; TRBD1 aligns across 9 bases. The germline CDR1 and CDR2 sequences are SGDLS and YYNGEE. Unmatched junction bases numbered 8, after V lost 6 bases and J lost 5 bases. The CDR3 has 14 residues. Written as DNA, the CDR3 is TGTGCCAGCAACGATCGGGGACAGGGATATGGCTACACCTTC. Protein product: CASNDRGQGYGYTF. The whole variable domain, remainder taken from reference TRBV9 and TRBJ1-2, is DSGVTQTPKHLITATGQRVTLRCSPRSGDLSVYWYQQSLDQGLQFLIQYYNGEERAKGNILERFSAQQFPDLHSELNLSSLELGDSALYFCASNDRGQGYGYTFGSGTRLTVV.

The chain is built from TRBV29-1 and TRBJ2-2; D is ambiguous. V was clipped by 6 bases and J by 0 bases, with 8 bases between them. This CDR3 is built from 13 residues. CDR1 is SQVTM, CDR2 ANQGSEA, per germline. CDR3 nucleotides: TGCAGCGTCCGCCGGTCGAACACCGGGGAGCTGTTTTTT. Protein product: CSVRRSNTGELFF.

The sample holds one count of this clone. This sequence joins TRBV29-1 and TRBJ1-1; weak D call: TRBD1 (5 bases). CDR3 length: 14 amino acids. Germline V gene sequence: CDR1 SQVTM, CDR2 ANQGSEA. The ends were cut back, 6 bases at V and 5 bases at J, with 19 bases in the middle. CDR3 bases: TGCAGCGTAATAGACCTTAGCAGGGTGACTGAAGCTTTCTTT. As protein: CSVIDLSRVTEAFF.

V and J are TRBV11-2 and TRBJ2-7, with D possibly TRBD2 on 5 matching bases. Germline values: CDR1 SGHAT, CDR2 FQNNGV. There are 16 residues in the CDR3. V lost 2 bases and J 4 bases, leaving 18 bases between the germline ends. DNA of the CDR3: TGTGCCAGCAGCTTAAAGGCGGTCGGCGGGCTTTACGAGCAGTACTTC. This encodes CASSLKAVGGLYEQYF.

This sequence joins TRBV5-1 and TRBJ1-3, with D possibly being TRBD1 (6 bases). The CDR3 has 15 residues. With 4 bases removed from V and 2 bases from J, the gap between germline ends came to 13 bases. Germline V gives CDR1 SGHRS, CDR2 YFSETQ. The CDR3 bases are TGCGCCAGCAGCCAACAGGGTAATACTGGAAACACCATATATTTT. Encoded protein: CASSQQGNTGNTIYF.

The chain links TRBV19 to TRBJ1-1; D gene unclear. V lost 1 base and J lost 1, with 7 bases in between. Germline values: CDR1 LNHDA, CDR2 SQIVND (reference sequence). This CDR3 region has 14 residues. As DNA, the CDR3 is TGTGCCAGTAGTATAGGCCTGCGGAACACTGAAGCTTTCTTT. It encodes CASSIGLRNTEAFF.

The chain combines TRBV11-3 with TRBJ2-3; the D gene is possibly TRBD2 (6 bases). V lost 3 bases and J 3 bases, leaving 13 bases between the germline ends. CDR1 is SGHNT, CDR2 YENEEA, per germline. CDR3 length: 15 amino acids. Here the CDR3 DNA reads TGTGCCAGCAGCTTTGAGGGCGGGACTACAGATACGCAGTATTTT. Translating gives CASSFEGGTTDTQYF.

This clone was seen a single time. The V call is TRBV27, the J call TRBJ2-2; 8 bases match TRBD2. The J segment lost 3 bases and the V segment lost 6 bases, leaving 6 bases of the junction unmatched. This CDR3 spans 15 amino acids. Germline-derived CDR1 and CDR2 are MNHEY and SMNVEV (reference sequence). The DNA for the CDR3 is TGTGCCAGCAGAGAGACTAGCGTTTACACCGGGGAGCTGTTTTTT. This sequence encodes CASRETSVYTGELFF.

Worth noting for this clone: Other DNA sequences of this sample code for an identical CDR3. This chain uses TRBV28 with TRBJ2-1, with 10 bases aligning to TRBD2. The CDR3 has 16 amino acids. The germline V gene has CDR1 MDHEN and CDR2 SYDVKM. After removal of 3 bases from V and 4 bases from J, the junction contained 6 bases not matched to a gene. CDR3 amino acids: CASSLAGLAVYNEQFF. The CDR3 DNA reads TGTGCCAGCAGTTTGGCCGGACTAGCGGTTTACAATGAGCAGTTCTTC.